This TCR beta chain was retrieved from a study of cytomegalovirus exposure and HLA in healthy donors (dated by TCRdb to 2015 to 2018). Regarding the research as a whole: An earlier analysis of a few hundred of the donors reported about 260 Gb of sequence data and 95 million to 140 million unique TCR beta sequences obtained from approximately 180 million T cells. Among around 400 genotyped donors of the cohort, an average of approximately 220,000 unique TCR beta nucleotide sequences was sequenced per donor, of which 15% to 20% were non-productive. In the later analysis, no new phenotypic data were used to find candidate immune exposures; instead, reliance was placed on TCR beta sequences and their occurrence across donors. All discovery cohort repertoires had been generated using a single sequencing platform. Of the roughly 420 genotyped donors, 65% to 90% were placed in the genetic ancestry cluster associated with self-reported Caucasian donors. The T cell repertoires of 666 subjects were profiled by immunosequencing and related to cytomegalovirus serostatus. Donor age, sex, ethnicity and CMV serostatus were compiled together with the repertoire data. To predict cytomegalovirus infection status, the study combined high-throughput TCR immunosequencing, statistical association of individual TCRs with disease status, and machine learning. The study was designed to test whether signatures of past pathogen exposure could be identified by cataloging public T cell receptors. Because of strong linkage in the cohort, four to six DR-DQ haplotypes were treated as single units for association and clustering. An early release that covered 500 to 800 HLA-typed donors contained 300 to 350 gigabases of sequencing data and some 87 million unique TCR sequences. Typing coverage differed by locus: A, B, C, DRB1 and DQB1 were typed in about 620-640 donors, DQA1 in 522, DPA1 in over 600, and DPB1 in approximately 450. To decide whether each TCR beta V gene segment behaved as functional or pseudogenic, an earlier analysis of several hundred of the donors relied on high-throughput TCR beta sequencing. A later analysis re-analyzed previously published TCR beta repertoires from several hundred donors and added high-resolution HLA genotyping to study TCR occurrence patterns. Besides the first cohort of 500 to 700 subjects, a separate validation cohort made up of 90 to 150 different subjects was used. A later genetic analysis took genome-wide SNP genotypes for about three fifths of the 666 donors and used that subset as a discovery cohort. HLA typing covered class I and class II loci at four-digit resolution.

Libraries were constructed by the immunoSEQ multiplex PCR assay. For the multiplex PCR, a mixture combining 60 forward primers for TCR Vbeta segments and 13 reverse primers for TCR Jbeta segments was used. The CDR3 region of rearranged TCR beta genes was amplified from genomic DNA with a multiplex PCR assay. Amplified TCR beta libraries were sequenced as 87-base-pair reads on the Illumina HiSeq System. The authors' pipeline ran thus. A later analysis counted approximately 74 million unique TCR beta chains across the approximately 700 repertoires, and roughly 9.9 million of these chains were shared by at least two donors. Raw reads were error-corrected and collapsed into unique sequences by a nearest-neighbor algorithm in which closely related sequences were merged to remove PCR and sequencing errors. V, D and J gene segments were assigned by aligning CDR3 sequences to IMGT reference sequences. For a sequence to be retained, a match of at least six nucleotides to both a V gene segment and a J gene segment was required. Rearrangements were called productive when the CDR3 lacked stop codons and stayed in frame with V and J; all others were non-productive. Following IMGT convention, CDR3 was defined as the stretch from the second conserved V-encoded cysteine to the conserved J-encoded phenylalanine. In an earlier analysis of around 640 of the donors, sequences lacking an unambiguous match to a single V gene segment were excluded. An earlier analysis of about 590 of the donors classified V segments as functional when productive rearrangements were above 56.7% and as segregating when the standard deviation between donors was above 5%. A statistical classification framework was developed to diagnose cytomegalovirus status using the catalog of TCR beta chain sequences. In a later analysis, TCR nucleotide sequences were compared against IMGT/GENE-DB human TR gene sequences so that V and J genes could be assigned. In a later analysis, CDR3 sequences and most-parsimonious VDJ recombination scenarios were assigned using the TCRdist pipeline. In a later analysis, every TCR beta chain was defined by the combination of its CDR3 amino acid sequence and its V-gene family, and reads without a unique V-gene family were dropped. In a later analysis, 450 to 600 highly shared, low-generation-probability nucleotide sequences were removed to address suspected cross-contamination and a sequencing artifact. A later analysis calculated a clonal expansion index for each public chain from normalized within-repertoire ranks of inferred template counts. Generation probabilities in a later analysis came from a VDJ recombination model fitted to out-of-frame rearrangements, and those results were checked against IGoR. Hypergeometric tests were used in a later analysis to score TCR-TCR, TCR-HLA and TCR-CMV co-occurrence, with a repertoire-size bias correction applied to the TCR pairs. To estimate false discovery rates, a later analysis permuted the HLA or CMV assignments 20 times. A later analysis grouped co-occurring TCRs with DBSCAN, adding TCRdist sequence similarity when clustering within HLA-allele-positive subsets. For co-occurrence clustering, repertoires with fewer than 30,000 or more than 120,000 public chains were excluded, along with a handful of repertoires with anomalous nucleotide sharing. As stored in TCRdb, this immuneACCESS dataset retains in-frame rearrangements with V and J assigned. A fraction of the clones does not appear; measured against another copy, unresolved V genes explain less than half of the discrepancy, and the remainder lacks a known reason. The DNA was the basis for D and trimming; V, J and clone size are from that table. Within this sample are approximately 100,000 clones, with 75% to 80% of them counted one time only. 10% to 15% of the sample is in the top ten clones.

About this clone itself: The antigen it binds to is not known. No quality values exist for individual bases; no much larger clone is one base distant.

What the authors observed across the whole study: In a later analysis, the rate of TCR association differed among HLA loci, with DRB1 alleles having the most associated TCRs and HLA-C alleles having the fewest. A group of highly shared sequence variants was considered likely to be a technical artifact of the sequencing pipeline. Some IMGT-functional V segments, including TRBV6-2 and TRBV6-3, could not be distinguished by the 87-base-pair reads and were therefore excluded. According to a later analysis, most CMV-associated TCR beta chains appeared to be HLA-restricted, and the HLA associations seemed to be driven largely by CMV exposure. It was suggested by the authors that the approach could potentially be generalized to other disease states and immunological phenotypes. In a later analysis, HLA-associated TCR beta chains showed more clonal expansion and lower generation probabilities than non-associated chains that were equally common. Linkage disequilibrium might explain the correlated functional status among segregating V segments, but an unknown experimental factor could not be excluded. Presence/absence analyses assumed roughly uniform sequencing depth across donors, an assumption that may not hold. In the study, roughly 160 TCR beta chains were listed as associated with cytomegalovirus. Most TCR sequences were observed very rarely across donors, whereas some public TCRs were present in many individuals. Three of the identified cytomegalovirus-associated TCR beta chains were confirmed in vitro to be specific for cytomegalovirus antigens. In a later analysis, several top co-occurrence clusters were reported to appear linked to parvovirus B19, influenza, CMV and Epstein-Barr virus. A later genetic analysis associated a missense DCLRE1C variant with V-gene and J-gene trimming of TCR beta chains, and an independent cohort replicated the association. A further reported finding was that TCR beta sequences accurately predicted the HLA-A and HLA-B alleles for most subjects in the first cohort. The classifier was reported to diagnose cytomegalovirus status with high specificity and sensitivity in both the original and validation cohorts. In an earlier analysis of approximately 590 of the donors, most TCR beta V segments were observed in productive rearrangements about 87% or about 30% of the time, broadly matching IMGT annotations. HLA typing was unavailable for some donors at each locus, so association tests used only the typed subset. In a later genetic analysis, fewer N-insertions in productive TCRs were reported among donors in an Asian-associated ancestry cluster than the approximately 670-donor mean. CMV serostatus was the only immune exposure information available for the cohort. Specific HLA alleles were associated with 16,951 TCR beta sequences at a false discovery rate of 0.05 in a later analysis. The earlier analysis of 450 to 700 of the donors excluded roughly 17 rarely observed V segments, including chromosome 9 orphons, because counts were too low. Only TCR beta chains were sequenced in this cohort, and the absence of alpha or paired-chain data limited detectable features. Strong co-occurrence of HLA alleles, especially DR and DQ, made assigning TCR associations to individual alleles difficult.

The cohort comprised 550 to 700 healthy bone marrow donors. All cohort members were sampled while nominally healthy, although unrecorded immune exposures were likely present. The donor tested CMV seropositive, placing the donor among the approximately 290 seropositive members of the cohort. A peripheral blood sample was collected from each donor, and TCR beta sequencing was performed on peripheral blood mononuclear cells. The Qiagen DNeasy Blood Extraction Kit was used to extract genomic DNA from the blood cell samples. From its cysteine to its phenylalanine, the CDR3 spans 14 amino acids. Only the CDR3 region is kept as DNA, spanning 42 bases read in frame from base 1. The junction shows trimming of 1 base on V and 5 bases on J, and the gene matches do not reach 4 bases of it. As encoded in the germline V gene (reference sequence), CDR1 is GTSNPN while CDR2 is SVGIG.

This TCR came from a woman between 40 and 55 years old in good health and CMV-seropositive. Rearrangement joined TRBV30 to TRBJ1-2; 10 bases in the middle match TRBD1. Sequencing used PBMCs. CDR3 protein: CAWSARDRGYGYTF. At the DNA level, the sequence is TGTGCCTGGAGTGCCCGGGACAGGGGATATGGCTACACCTTC.